The present T cell receptor beta chain was sequenced within a study of memory CD4+ T cells and cytomegalovirus serostatus. Single viable CD3+CD4+CD8-CD45RO+ cells were sorted as the memory CD4+ T cells. Clones were sequenced by immunoSEQ multiplex PCR, and TCRdb holds only the in-frame ones, with some missing. The sample contains about 56,000 clones, about three quarters of which appear only once. Findings and caveats of the study: Of 150 to 200 reported CMV TCRbeta sequences, some 70 were found in memory CD4+ repertoires.

CDR3 size: 14 residues. Trimming shortened V by 6 bases and J by 4 bases, and 15 bases separated the two germline ends. The V gene's germline CDR1 is MNHEY and CDR2 SMNVEV (reference sequence). For this clone: Antigen: not known.

This sequence originates from an adult in good health and CMV-seropositive. The rearrangement uses TRBV27 and TRBJ2-5, with D maybe TRBD2 (6 bases). Sequenced input: memory CD4+ T cells from blood. CDR3 nucleotide sequence: TGTGCCAGCAGGAGAGTACTAGCAGGAGAGACCCAGTACTTC. This codes for CASRRVLAGETQYF.